Below are 29 T cell receptor beta chains sequenced from a single sample in a study of cytotoxic CD8 clonotypes in ibrutinib-treated CLL. Sequenced by immunoSEQ multiplex PCR; TCRdb stores in-frame clones only, minus some. Of 130,000 to 150,000 clones in the sample, approximately 89% were seen once. The input for sequencing was PBMCs, taken after 12 months of ibrutinib treatment. All receptors derive from a human donor with chronic lymphocytic leukemia.

This chain uses TRBV6-4 with TRBJ2-7; perhaps TRBD2 as D (5 bases). Trimming took 3 bases from V and 7 from J, leaving 13 bases between them. Germline assignment: CDR1 MRHNA and CDR2 SNTAGT. The CDR3 is made up of 13 amino acids. The CDR3 DNA sequence: TGTGCCAGCAGTGAACTCTCGGGGTGGGAGCAGTACTTC. Protein sequence: CASSELSGWEQYF.

This rearrangement joins TRBV11-3 to TRBJ2-3; TRBD1 is a possible D gene (6 bases). Germline lookup yields CDR1 SGHNT and CDR2 YENEEA. The CDR3 extends over 16 amino acids. The V gene lost 6 bases and the J gene lost 0 bases, with 16 bases spanning the gap. CDR3 nucleotides: TGTGCCAGCAGTCTTTCCCGGGACACAAGCACAGATACGCAGTATTTT. It is translated as CASSLSRDTSTDTQYF.

The chain is built from TRBV28 and TRBJ2-7; 7 bases map to TRBD1. The CDR3 is 15 amino acids. Germline V gene sequence: CDR1 MDHEN, CDR2 SYDVKM. V dropped 2 bases and J dropped 3; count of bases not matched to a gene: 7. The DNA of the CDR3 is TGTGCCAGCAGTTTAATCCCGGGACAGCACTACGAGCAGTACTTC. It yields the protein CASSLIPGQHYEQYF. Full variable domain (outside the CDR3, taken from reference TRBV28 and TRBJ2-7): DVKVTQSSRYLVKRTGEKVFLECVQDMDHENMFWYRQDPGLGLRLIYFSYDVKMKEKGDIPEGYSVSREKKERFSLILESASTNQTSMYLCASSLIPGQHYEQYFGPGTRLTVT.

The rearrangement links TRBV28 to TRBJ1-4; 12 bases are a match to TRBD1. This CDR3 region has 17 residues. Per germline, CDR1 MDHEN and CDR2 SYDVKM. Unmatched junction bases numbered 6, after V lost 5 bases and J lost 2 bases. CDR3 nucleotide sequence: TGTGCCAGCAGTCCGGGGACAGGGGGCAAGACTAATGAAAAACTGTTTTTT. It translates to CASSPGTGGKTNEKLFF.

J is TRBJ1-1 and V is TRBV2, with D possibly being TRBD1 (5 bases). The CDR3 spans 12 residues. Per the germline V gene, CDR1 is SNHLY and CDR2 is FYNNEI. The V end was cut by 11 bases, the J end by 2 bases, with 12 bases between. The CDR3 loop reads CAARTINTEAFF. The CDR3 nucleotides read TGTGCCGCCCGGACAATTAACACTGAAGCTTTCTTT.

The V gene is TRBV21-1, the J gene TRBJ1-5; whether TRBD1, the table's D call, matches the DNA was not checked. TRBV21-1 is a recognized pseudogene. The CDR3 length is 13 residues. This CDR3 reads CAPKTARGQPQHF. CDR3 in DNA: TGTGCCCCCAAAACAGCCAGGGGCCAGCCCCAGCATTTT.

V gene TRBV28 combines with J gene TRBJ2-1; D may be TRBD1 (5 bases). Germline V gene data show CDR1 as MDHEN and CDR2 as SYDVKM. This CDR3 spans 12 amino acids. V lost 3 bases and J lost 9, with 9 bases in between. The CDR3 coding sequence is TGTGCCAGCAGTTTTAGGGGATTTGAGCAGTTCTTC. It specifies CASSFRGFEQFF.

The V call is TRBV14, the J call TRBJ2-1; TRBD2 is a possible D gene (5 bases). The germline V gene encodes CDR1 SGHDN and CDR2 FVKESK. V was shortened by 4 bases and J by 7 bases, with 14 bases between the two germline ends. CDR3 length equals 14 residues. The CDR3 loop reads CASSPGNGSNEQFF. The DNA of the CDR3 is TGTGCCAGCAGCCCGGGGAACGGGTCGAATGAGCAGTTCTTC.

The chain carries TRBV7-9 and TRBJ2-7; maybe TRBD2 (5 bases). The CDR3 loop spans 12 amino acids. V was cut by 5 bases and J by 7 bases, with 12 bases left in between. Germline CDR1 and CDR2: SEHNR and FQNEAQ (reference sequence). CDR3 protein: CASSPGLKEQYF. CDR3 DNA sequence: TGTGCCAGCAGCCCAGGACTCAAGGAGCAGTACTTC.

The V and J genes are TRBV28 and TRBJ1-4; 9 nucleotides align to TRBD1. Germline V gene lookup returns CDR1 MDHEN and CDR2 SYDVKM. The V gene end was trimmed by 5 bases and the J gene end by 7 bases; junction bases not matched to a gene: 8. This CDR3 spans 15 amino acids. The CDR3 is CASSPGTGRSEKLFF. The CDR3 nucleotides read TGTGCCAGCAGTCCCGGGACAGGGCGTTCTGAAAAACTGTTTTTT.

About this clone itself: The junction departs from germline at one end; a sequencing error may be responsible. The V and J genes are TRBV7-7 and TRBJ2-7, with a tentative D call TRBD2 (5 bases). From germline, CDR1 is SSHAT and CDR2 FNYEAQ (reference sequence). This CDR3 comprises 13 residues. As DNA, the CDR3 is TGTGCTAGCAGCTTAGTTATTCGGGGCGAGCAGTACTTC. It is translated as CASSLVIRGEQYF.

This chain joins TRBV13 and TRBJ2-7; no reliable D call. The CDR3 sequence is 13 residues long. Trimming removed 2 bases at V and 4 bases at J, with 9 bases between. Germline lookup yields CDR1 PRHDT and CDR2 FYEKMQ (reference sequence). The CDR3 protein is CASSLLANYEQYF. The CDR3 nucleotides are TGTGCCAGCAGCTTATTGGCCAATTACGAGCAGTACTTC.

This sequence joins TRBV27 and TRBJ2-1; no firm D call. This CDR3 contains 15 residues. V gave up 3 bases and J gave up 0 bases, with 9 bases separating them. Germline CDR1 MNHEY, CDR2 SMNVEV (reference sequence). CDR3 sequence: CASSFGPGSYNEQFF. The CDR3 DNA follows: TGTGCCAGCAGTTTTGGACCAGGCTCCTACAATGAGCAGTTCTTC.

The chain is built from TRBV28 and TRBJ2-5, with D unresolved. With 4 bases removed from V and 0 bases from J, the gap between germline ends came to 9 bases. The CDR3 consists of 14 residues. Germline lookup yields CDR1 MDHEN and CDR2 SYDVKM. This CDR3 is CASSYPPHQETQYF. CDR3 nucleotides: TGTGCCAGCAGTTATCCACCTCACCAAGAGACCCAGTACTTC.

As concerns this clone: The germline gene is not matched at one end of the junction; a read error may be the cause. The chain has TRBV2 and TRBJ2-5; TRBD2 aligns across 9 bases. Germline CDR1 and CDR2: SNHLY and FYNNEI. The CDR3 contains 16 residues. This chain's CDR3 is CASSEGDSGSQETQYF. CDR3 DNA sequence: TGTGCCAGCAGCGAAGGTGATAGCGGGAGCCAAGAGACCCAGTACTTC.

The chain recombines TRBV30 with TRBJ1-5; 10 positions match TRBD1. Germline trimming cut 3 bases from V and 4 bases from J; bases unmatched to any gene: 3. The CDR3 runs to 14 residues. Germline V CDR1 and CDR2: GTSNPN, SVGIG (reference sequence). For the CDR3, the DNA is TGTGCCTGGAGCCCGGGACAGGGGAATCAGCCCCAGCATTTT. Translating it yields CAWSPGQGNQPQHF.

The chain combines TRBV4-3 with TRBJ1-5; 9 positions agree with TRBD1. The junction had 4 bases not matched to a gene; V was cut back by 0 bases and J by 4 bases. Germline lookup yields CDR1 LGHNA and CDR2 YSLEER. The CDR3 runs 16 residues. This chain's CDR3 is CASSQDLGQGNQPQHF. Here the CDR3 DNA reads TGCGCCAGCAGCCAAGATCTCGGACAGGGGAATCAGCCCCAGCATTTT.

The rearrangement uses TRBV19 and TRBJ1-6; D is undetermined. CDR3 length: 12 residues. Trimming took 5 bases from V and 6 from J, leaving 5 bases between them. Germline CDR1 and CDR2: LNHDA and SQIVND (reference sequence). CDR3 sequence reads: CASSLGNSPLHF. DNA of the CDR3: TGTGCCAGTAGTTTGGGTAATTCACCCCTCCACTTT.

The rearrangement uses TRBV5-1 and TRBJ1-2, with D perhaps matching TRBD1 (5 bases). V shed 4 bases and J shed 6 bases, with 13 bases lying between them. The CDR3 has 13 residues. Per the germline V gene, CDR1 is SGHRS and CDR2 is YFSETQ. DNA of the CDR3: TGCGCCAGCAGCCCCGGGACCGAGAATGGCTACACCTTC. Residues: CASSPGTENGYTF.

The chain joins TRBV10-2 to TRBJ2-6; TRBD2 agrees at 8 bases. The germline V gene has CDR1 WSHSY and CDR2 SAAADI. Losses at the gene ends were 7 bases for V and 3 bases for J; bases not matched to a gene: 23. The CDR3 consists of 21 residues. This CDR3 reads CASTGGLAGQRGKGGANVLTF. Here the CDR3 DNA reads TGCGCCAGCACCGGAGGCCTAGCGGGTCAGAGGGGTAAGGGTGGGGCCAACGTCCTGACTTTC.

This chain joins TRBV7-8 and TRBJ1-2; D is undetermined. V was pared by 1 base and J by 0 bases, with 9 bases between. The CDR3 runs 15 residues. Germline assignment: CDR1 SGHVS and CDR2 FQNEAQ. This CDR3 is CASSLDGGTNYGYTF. The CDR3 nucleotides are TGTGCCAGCAGCTTAGATGGAGGGACTAACTATGGCTACACCTTC.

The J gene is TRBJ2-6, the V gene TRBV6-5, with a weak D call TRBD1 (6 bases). Germline CDR1 reads MNHEY; CDR2 reads SVGAGI. V was cut by 5 bases and J by 3 bases, with 11 bases left in between. This CDR3 is built from 15 residues. The CDR3 DNA reads TGTGCCAGCAGTAAAGGGACATATGGGGCCAACGTCCTGACTTTC. The encoded protein is CASSKGTYGANVLTF.

The V gene is TRBV5-1, the J gene TRBJ2-5; 11 nucleotides align to TRBD2. CDR3 length: 16 amino acids. CDR1 SGHRS and CDR2 YFSETQ come from the germline V gene. Trimming removed 0 bases from V and 1 base from J; junction bases left unmatched: 2. CDR3 coding DNA: TGCGCCAGCAGCTTGGTTGGGACTAGCGGCCAAGAGACCCAGTACTTC. Protein sequence: CASSLVGTSGQETQYF.

This clone was counted a single time. This sequence joins TRBV9 and TRBJ2-3; unclear D gene. This CDR3 contains 16 residues. Trimming left V 1 base short and J 0 bases short, with 12 bases between. Per the germline V gene, CDR1 is SGDLS and CDR2 is YYNGEE. The CDR3 region has the DNA TGTGCCAGCAGCGTATTAGGTCGTCCTAGCACAGATACGCAGTATTTT. Protein product: CASSVLGRPSTDTQYF.

The chain has TRBV5-6 and TRBJ2-1; 8 bases are a match to TRBD1. Germline-derived CDR1 and CDR2 are SGHDT and YYEEEE. CDR3 length: 12 residues. The V gene end was trimmed by 3 bases and the J gene end by 11 bases; junction bases not matched to a gene: 4. The CDR3 loop reads CASSWTGPKQFF. In nucleotides, the CDR3 is TGTGCCAGCAGCTGGACAGGGCCAAAGCAGTTCTTC.

This rearrangement joins TRBV6-6 to TRBJ1-5; a weak D match, TRBD1 (6 bases). Germline lookup yields CDR1 MNHNY and CDR2 SVGAGI (reference sequence). Trimming removed 2 bases at V and 1 base at J, with 9 bases between. CDR3 size: 15 residues. The CDR3 sequence is CASSYGQQSNQPQHF. CDR3 in DNA: TGTGCCAGCAGTTACGGACAGCAGAGCAATCAGCCCCAGCATTTT.

The V and J genes are TRBV18 and TRBJ2-7, with a tentative D call TRBD1 (6 bases). The germline CDR1 and CDR2 sequences are KGHSH and LQKENI. This CDR3 has 15 residues. Trimming cost V 1 base and J 2 bases, with 12 bases left between them. The CDR3: CASSPLGDTTYEQYF. The CDR3 nucleotides read TGTGCCAGCTCACCACTCGGGGACACCACCTACGAGCAGTACTTC.

Comments on this clone: This specimen includes other DNA sequences encoding the same CDR3. The CDR3 region is CASSLSRGEKLFF. For the CDR3, the DNA is TGTGCCAGCAGTTTATCCAGGGGTGAAAAACTGTTTTTT. The chain joins TRBV28 to TRBJ1-4; tentative D call: TRBD1 (6 bases). Trimming pared 1 base from V and 7 bases from J, leaving 7 bases between. Germline values: CDR1 MDHEN, CDR2 SYDVKM. The CDR3 loop spans 13 amino acids.

The chain recombines TRBV10-3 with TRBJ2-7; D is undetermined. CDR1 and CDR2 from the germline V gene are ENHRY and SYGVKD. The V end lost 0 bases, the J end lost 6 bases, and 3 bases lay between the germline ends. The CDR3 loop spans 11 amino acids. The CDR3 protein is CAISESIEQYF. Written as DNA, the CDR3 is TGTGCCATCAGTGAGTCGATCGAGCAGTACTTC.